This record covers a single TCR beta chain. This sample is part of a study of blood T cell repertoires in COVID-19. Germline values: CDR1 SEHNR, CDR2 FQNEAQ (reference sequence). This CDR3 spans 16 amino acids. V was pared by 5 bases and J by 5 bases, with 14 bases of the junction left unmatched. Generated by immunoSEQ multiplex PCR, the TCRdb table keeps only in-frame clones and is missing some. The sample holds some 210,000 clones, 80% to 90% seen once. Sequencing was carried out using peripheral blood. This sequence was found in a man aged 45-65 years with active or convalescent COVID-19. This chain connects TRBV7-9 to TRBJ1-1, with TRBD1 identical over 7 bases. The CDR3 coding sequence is TGTGCCAGCAGCCCCCGGGACAGAATTTTAGGGACTGAAGCTTTCTTT. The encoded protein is CASSPRDRILGTEAFF.